What follows is one T cell receptor (beta chain) and its context. This specimen comes from a study of shared clonotypes between healthy human individuals. CD45RO negativity and positive selection for CCR7 defined naive CD8 cells, a population that excluded terminally differentiated effector memory CD45RA+ cells. Germline V gene lookup returns CDR1 SGHDN and CDR2 FVKESK. V trimming: 1 base; J trimming: 0 bases; junction bases outside the gene matches: 3. The CDR3 consists of 15 residues. Here immunoSEQ multiplex PCR was the method, and the copy in TCRdb shows in-frame clones only, minus some. Here the sample spans 2 million to 2.5 million clones, approximately 94% being singletons.

Input material: naive CD8+ T cells from PBMCs. This TCR was sampled from a man aged 18-30 years in good health. Some clones in this sample may be carry-over from other donors' samples. The genes are TRBV14 and TRBJ2-7, with TRBD1 identical over 7 bases. The CDR3 DNA reads as TGTGCCAGCAGCCAAGCTAACAGGGGCTCCTACGAGCAGTACTTC. Amino acid sequence: CASSQANRGSYEQYF.